This entry concerns a single T cell receptor beta chain. Its antigen is unidentified. Sequencing was performed with immunoSEQ multiplex PCR; in TCRdb, only in-frame clones are kept and a portion is missing. Of around 180,000 clones listed, 86% were seen once; the top ten hold almost 1.5%. These data are taken from a study of cytomegalovirus exposure and HLA in healthy donors. Findings and limits, study-wide: High specificity and sensitivity for cytomegalovirus status were reported for the classifier.

CDR3 length: 14 residues. With V trimmed by 1 base and J by 3 bases, 2 bases remained unmatched. In germline, CDR1 is SGHTA, CDR2 FQGNSA. The genes are TRBV7-2 and TRBJ1-1, with 7 bases aligning to TRBD1. The receptor's source is a young woman in good health and CMV-seronegative. Material for sequencing was PBMCs. The CDR3 is CASSLGGQDTEAFF. The CDR3 region has the DNA TGTGCCAGCAGCTTAGGCGGACAGGACACTGAAGCTTTCTTT.